Sequencing of this T cell receptor (beta chain) was carried out in a study of identical twins. Study-level points and caveats: Conclusions were drawn cross-sectionally by statistical analysis, without following the same donors.

A remark on this clonotype: As yet, its antigen is unknown.

From germline, CDR1 is LGHNA and CDR2 YSLEER. The V end was cut by 4 bases, the J end by 1 base, with 13 bases between. CDR3 length: 15 residues. A universal primer site was added by template switching, and unique molecular identifiers were carried by the cDNA. In TCRdb, the 5' RACE reads were re-called with MiXCR into one record per CDR3 protein. Here the sample spans under 350,000 distinct CDR3 sequences, less than 9.5% being singletons. The same specimen was also included in a second study, on yellow fever vaccine responses in identical twins.

This clonotype was obtained from a woman aged 18-29 years in good health. The chain recombines TRBV4-3 with TRBJ2-5; D perhaps matches TRBD2 (6 bases). The sequenced sample consisted of CD8+ T cells sorted from blood. The CDR3 nucleotides read TGCGCCAGCAGCCGGGGGGTGGGCCCCCAAGAGACCCAGTACTTC. Amino acids: CASSRGVGPQETQYF.